This TCR beta chain was identified during a study of T cells in Graves' hyperthyroidism and ophthalmopathy. Study background: Blood from the periphery was taken at initial diagnosis, before any treatment. Study results and limitations: Blood also carried most thyroid clonotypes expanded above 0.001.

The source of the PBMCs was 8 to 10 ml of fresh peripheral blood. The CDR3 has 16 residues. After removal of 6 bases from V and 5 bases from J, the junction contained 6 bases not matched to a gene. Germline CDR1 and CDR2: KGHSH and LQKENI. Researchers amplified the TCR beta CDR3 regions from RNA transcripts. HTBI primers were used for first-round RT-PCR of the TCR CDR3. MiXCR was run by TCRdb on the multiplex PCR reads, yielding one entry per CDR3 protein. This table has about 260,000 distinct CDR3 sequences, about 15% appearing once. This clonotype showed up just a few times. Its antigen is currently unknown.

This clonotype originated in a woman under 30 with Graves' ophthalmopathy. The chain has TRBV18 and TRBJ2-1; 14 bases are shared with TRBD2. Sequencing was performed on blood. The CDR3: CASSPRTSGRNNEQFF. The CDR3 region has the DNA TGTGCCAGCTCCCCAAGGACTAGCGGGAGGAACAATGAGCAGTTCTTC. The variable domain in full, with the rest retrieved from reference TRBV18 and TRBJ2-1, is NAGVMQNPRHLVRRRGQEARLRCSPMKGHSHVYWYRQLPEEGLKFMVYLQKENIIDESGMPKERFSAEFPKEGPSILRIQQVVRGDSAAYFCASSPRTSGRNNEQFFGPGTRLTVL.